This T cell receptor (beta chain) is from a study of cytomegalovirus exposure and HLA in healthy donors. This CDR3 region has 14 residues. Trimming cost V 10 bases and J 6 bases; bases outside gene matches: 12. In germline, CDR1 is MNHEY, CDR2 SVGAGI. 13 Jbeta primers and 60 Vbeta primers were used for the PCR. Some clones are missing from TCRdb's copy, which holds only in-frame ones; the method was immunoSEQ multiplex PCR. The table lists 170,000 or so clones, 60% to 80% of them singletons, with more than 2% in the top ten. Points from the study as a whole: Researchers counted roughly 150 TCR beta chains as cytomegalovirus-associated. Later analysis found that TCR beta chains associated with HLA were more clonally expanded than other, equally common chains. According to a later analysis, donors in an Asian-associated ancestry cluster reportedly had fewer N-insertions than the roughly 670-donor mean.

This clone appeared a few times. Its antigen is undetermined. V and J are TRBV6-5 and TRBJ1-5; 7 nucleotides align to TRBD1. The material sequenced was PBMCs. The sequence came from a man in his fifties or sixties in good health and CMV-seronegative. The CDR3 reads CAINRDRRLQPQHF. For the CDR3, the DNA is TGTGCCATAAACCGGGACAGAAGACTTCAGCCCCAGCATTTT.